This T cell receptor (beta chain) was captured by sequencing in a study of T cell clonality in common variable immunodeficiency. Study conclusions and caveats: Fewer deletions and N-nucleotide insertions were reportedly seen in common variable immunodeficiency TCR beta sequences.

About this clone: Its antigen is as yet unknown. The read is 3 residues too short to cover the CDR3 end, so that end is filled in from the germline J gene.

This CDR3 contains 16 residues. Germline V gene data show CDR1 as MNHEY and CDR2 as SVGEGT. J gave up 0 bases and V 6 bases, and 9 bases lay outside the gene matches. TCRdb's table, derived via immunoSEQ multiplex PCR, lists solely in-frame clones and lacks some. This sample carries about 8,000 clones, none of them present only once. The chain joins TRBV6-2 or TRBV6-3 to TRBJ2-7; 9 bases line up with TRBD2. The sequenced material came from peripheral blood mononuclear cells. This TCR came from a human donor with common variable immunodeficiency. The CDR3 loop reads CASSRKREAFSYEQYF. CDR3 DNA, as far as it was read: TGTGCCAGCAGCCGCAAGCGGGAGGCATTCTCCTACGAG.